The clone carrying this T cell receptor beta chain was recorded only once. The repertoire was sequenced with immunoSEQ multiplex PCR; TCRdb's copy has only in-frame clones and lacks some. The sample carries 250,000 or so clones, about 90% recorded once. The data are from a study of blood T cell repertoires in COVID-19. Background on the study: Samples of COVID-19 (acute and convalescent) were obtained from the United States, Italy and Spain.

The CDR3 is 15 residues long. Trimming took 8 bases from V and 5 from J; bases not matched to a gene: 9. Germline CDR1 is SGHTA and CDR2 is FQGNSA. The chain is built from TRBV7-2 and TRBJ2-2, with 9 bases identical to TRBD2. The clonotype originates from a woman aged 40 to 49 who had been exposed to COVID-19. Sequencing input: PBMCs or T cells enriched from blood (not recorded which). CDR3 protein: CASSRAGGPTGELFF. The CDR3 bases are TGTGCCAGCTCTCGGGCGGGAGGGCCTACCGGGGAGCTGTTTTTT.